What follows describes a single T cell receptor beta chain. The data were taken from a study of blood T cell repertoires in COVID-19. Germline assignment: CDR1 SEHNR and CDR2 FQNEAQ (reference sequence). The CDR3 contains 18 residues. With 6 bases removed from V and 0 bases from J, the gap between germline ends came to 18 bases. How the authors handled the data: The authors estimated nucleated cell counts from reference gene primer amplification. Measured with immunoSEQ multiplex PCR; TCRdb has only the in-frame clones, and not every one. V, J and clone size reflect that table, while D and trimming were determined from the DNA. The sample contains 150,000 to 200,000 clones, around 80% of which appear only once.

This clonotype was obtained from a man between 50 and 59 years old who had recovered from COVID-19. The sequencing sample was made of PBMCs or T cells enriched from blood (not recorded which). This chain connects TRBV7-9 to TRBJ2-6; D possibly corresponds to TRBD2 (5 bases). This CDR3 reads CASSMIRGAFSGANVLTF. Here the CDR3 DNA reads TGTGCCAGCAGTATGATACGGGGAGCCTTCTCTGGGGCCAACGTCCTGACTTTC. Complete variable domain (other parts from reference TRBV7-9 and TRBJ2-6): DTGVSQNPRHKITKRGQNVTFRCDPISEHNRLYWYRQTLGQGPEFLTYFQNEAQLEKSRLLSDRFSAERPKGSFSTLEIQRTEQGDSAMYLCASSMIRGAFSGANVLTFGAGSRLTVL.